This T cell receptor beta chain was recovered during a study of blood T cells in healthy people across ages. General study results and limits: Donor CMV infection status was unknown, possibly confounding age-related changes in expanded clonotypes. With age, beta diversity per million T cells declined roughly linearly, significantly by approximately 41.

With 7 bases clipped from V and 0 bases from J, the junction kept 9 bases outside the gene matches. Germline V lookup: CDR1 MNHNY, CDR2 SVGAGI (reference sequence). This CDR3 region has 15 residues. Then a second PCR, running roughly 7 to 11 cycles, was carried out with a sample-barcoded 5' primer and a J-beta primer mix. TCRdb fed the 5' RACE reads into MiXCR, producing one record per CDR3 protein. The data contain about 730,000 distinct CDR3 sequences, approximately 43% of them singletons. The table lists this clonotype with a few counts. The antigen is undetermined. The study drew donors from healthy Caucasian individuals in Russia aged 6 to 90. Total RNA extracted from each sample amounted to at least 6 micrograms.

The source material was blood. The origin of this receptor is a woman in her sixties or seventies in good health. The chain employs TRBV6-6 and TRBJ2-7; 7 bases fit TRBD2. In nucleotides, the CDR3 is TGTGCCAGCACCCGGCTAGCGGTTAGCTCCTACGAGCAGTACTTC. Translating gives CASTRLAVSSYEQYF.